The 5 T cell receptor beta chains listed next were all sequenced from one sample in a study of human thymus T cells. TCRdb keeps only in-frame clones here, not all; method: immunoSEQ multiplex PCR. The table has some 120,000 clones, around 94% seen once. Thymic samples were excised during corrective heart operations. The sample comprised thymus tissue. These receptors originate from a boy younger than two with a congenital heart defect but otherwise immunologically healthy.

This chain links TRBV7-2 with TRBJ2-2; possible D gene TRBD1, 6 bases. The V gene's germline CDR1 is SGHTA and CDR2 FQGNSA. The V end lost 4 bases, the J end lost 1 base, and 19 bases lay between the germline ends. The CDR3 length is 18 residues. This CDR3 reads CASSSRSDFRGNTGELFF. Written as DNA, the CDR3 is TGTGCCAGCAGCTCAAGATCGGACTTCAGGGGGAACACCGGGGAGCTGTTTTTT.

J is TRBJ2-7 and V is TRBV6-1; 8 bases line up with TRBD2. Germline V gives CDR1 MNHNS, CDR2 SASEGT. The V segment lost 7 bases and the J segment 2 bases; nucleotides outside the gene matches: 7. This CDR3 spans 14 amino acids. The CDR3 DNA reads TGTGCCAGCACGGGGACTAGGCTAACCTACGAGCAGTACTTC. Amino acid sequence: CASTGTRLTYEQYF.

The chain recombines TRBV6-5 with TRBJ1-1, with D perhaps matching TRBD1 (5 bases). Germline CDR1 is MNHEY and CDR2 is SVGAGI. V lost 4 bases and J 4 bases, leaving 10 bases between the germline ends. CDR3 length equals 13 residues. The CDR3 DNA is TGTGCCAGCAGTTCGGGGGATCGCACTGAAGCTTTCTTT. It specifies CASSSGDRTEAFF.

The CDR3 DNA reads TGTGCCAGCAGATCCAGGGGTTCCTCCTACGAGCAGTACTTC. This encodes CASRSRGSSYEQYF. V usage is TRBV2 and J usage is TRBJ2-7; D possibly corresponds to TRBD1 (6 bases). The CDR3 spans 14 residues. Trimming removed 6 bases from V and 0 bases from J, with 12 bases in between. Per germline, CDR1 SNHLY and CDR2 FYNNEI.

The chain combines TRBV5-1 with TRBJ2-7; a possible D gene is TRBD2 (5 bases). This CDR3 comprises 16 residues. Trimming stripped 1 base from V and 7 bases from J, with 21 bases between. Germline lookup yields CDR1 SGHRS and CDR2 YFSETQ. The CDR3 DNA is TGCGCCAGCAGCTTGTTGAAAGCGGCTCGACCGGAGGAGCAGTACTTC. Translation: CASSLLKAARPEEQYF.